These T cell receptor beta chains were read from a single sample in a study of cytomegalovirus exposure and HLA in healthy donors. Here immunoSEQ multiplex PCR was the method, and the copy in TCRdb shows in-frame clones only, minus some. This sample's table has about 92,000 clones. Source material: PBMCs. All receptors derive from a man aged 50 to 60 in good health and CMV-seropositive. CDR3s include the opening cysteine and the closing phenylalanine or tryptophan. A D gene is named only where the DNA matches it firmly.

J,V,D,CDR3,DNA
TRBJ1-2,TRBV18,TRBD1,CASSPGTEVGYGYTF,TGTGCCAGCTCACCCGGGACAGAAGTTGGCTATGGCTACACCTTC
TRBJ2-1,TRBV7-2,TRBD2,CASSPPGRTSYNEQFF,TGTGCCAGCAGCCCCCCCGGGAGGACCTCCTACAATGAGCAGTTCTTC
TRBJ1-4,TRBV4-2,.,CASSRATNEKLFF,TGTGCCAGCAGCAGAGCAACTAATGAAAAACTGTTTTTT
TRBJ2-5,TRBV7-9,.,CASSLGARLHQETQYF,TGTGCCAGCAGCTTAGGGGCCAGGCTACACCAAGAGACCCAGTACTTC
TRBJ2-2,TRBV9,TRBD2,CASSAGLAGGPVGELFF,TGTGCCAGCAGCGCCGGACTAGCGGGAGGGCCTGTCGGGGAGCTGTTTTTT
TRBJ2-7,TRBV28,TRBD2,CASSSGTSGSVWGEQYF,TGTGCCAGCAGTTCCGGGACTAGCGGGAGCGTGTGGGGGGAGCAGTACTTC
TRBJ1-1,TRBV12-5,.,CASGFFAGAMNTEAFF,TGTGCTAGTGGTTTCTTCGCGGGAGCCATGAACACTGAAGCTTTCTTT
TRBJ2-5,TRBV4-1,TRBD2,CASSQPTSGRQTQYF,TGCGCCAGCAGCCAACCCACTAGCGGGAGACAGACCCAGTACTTC
TRBJ2-2,TRBV14,TRBD1,CASTGQGKSGELFF,TGTGCCAGCACTGGACAGGGGAAGTCCGGGGAGCTGTTTTTT
TRBJ1-2,TRBV27,.,CASRAGTANYGYTF,TGTGCCAGCAGAGCAGGAACCGCTAACTATGGCTACACCTTC
TRBJ1-2,TRBV20-1,.,CSGYDNYGYTF,TGCAGTGGCTACGATAACTATGGCTACACCTTC
TRBJ2-1,TRBV6-4,.,CASSGFLAGYNEQFF,TGTGCCAGCAGTGGGTTCCTAGCTGGCTACAATGAGCAGTTCTTC
TRBJ2-3,TRBV5-1,.,CASSLGTPTDTQYF,TGCGCCAGCAGCTTGGGGACTCCCACAGATACGCAGTATTTT
TRBJ1-1,TRBV4-1,.,CASRMVYLPRSNTEAFF,TGCGCCAGCAGAATGGTCTATTTACCCCGATCGAACACTGAAGCTTTCTTT
TRBJ1-1,TRBV4-3,TRBD1,CASSQGAQGASEAFF,TGCGCCAGCAGCCAAGGAGCGCAGGGGGCGTCTGAAGCTTTCTTT
TRBJ2-1,TRBV29-1,.,CSVVDESSDNEQFF,TGCAGCGTTGTAGACGAGAGCTCCGACAATGAGCAGTTCTTC
TRBJ2-1,TRBV4-3,.,CASSQDPDLNEQFF,TGCGCCAGCAGCCAAGATCCAGATTTGAATGAGCAGTTCTTC
TRBJ2-3,TRBV6-5,TRBD2,CASTQRESRTDTQYF,TGTGCCAGCACGCAGCGGGAGTCTAGGACAGATACGCAGTATTTT
TRBJ2-5,TRBV9,.,CASSVAPRQDQETQYF,TGTGCCAGCAGCGTAGCTCCTAGACAGGACCAAGAGACCCAGTACTTC
TRBJ1-2,TRBV6-1,TRBD1,CASSSGTGGNYGYTF,TGTGCCAGCAGTTCCGGGACAGGGGGTAACTATGGCTACACCTTC
TRBJ1-1,TRBV2,.,CASSEGGGWGRRTEAFF,TGTGCCAGCAGTGAAGGAGGGGGTTGGGGAAGGAGGACTGAAGCTTTCTTT
TRBJ2-7,TRBV9,TRBD2,CASSVGAGGAYEQYF,TGTGCCAGCAGCGTCGGAGCGGGAGGTGCCTACGAGCAGTACTTC
TRBJ1-1,TRBV11-3,.,CASSLEAGGNTEAFF,TGTGCCAGCAGCTTAGAAGCTGGCGGGAACACTGAAGCTTTCTTT
TRBJ1-5,TRBV6-1,.,CASNEEFPYQPQHF,TGTGCCAGCAACGAGGAGTTCCCCTATCAGCCCCAGCATTTT